Listed below are T cell receptor beta chains from one sample, sequenced in a study of post-analysis software for immune sequencing data. TCRdb re-called the PCR reads through MiXCR, storing one row per CDR3 protein. The sample consists of a few hundred thousand distinct CDR3 sequences, more than 30% of them appearing once. Material for sequencing was blood. The receptors stem from a girl aged 2 to 10 with multiple sclerosis. CDR3s include the opening cysteine and the closing phenylalanine or tryptophan. The D gene is left open where the match is weak. Only part of the rows carry a size: once, few, many, or a class if the clone is expanded.

>-|TRBJ2-6|TRBV20-1|many
TGCAGTGCTGAGGACTTCTCTGGGGCCAACGTCCTGACTTTC
CSAEDFSGANVLTF
>-|TRBJ1-6|TRBV5-1|-
TGCGCCAGCAGCCGGGGTCTTTGGGGTCTTAATTCACCCCTCCACTTT
CASSRGLWGLNSPLHF
>TRBD2|TRBJ2-1|TRBV20-1|few
TGCAGTGCTCGCGGGAGGATAACCTACAATGAGCAGTTCTTC
CSARGRITYNEQFF
>-|TRBJ2-5|TRBV20-1|few
TGCAGTGCTAGAGAGGCAGGGAGAACGGAGACCCAGTACTTC
CSAREAGRTETQYF
>-|TRBJ1-2|TRBV12-3/TRBV12-4|-
TGTGCCACCTCAGGACTGAGGTATGGCTACACCTTC
CATSGLRYGYTF
>-|TRBJ1-4|TRBV15|few
TGTGCCACCAGCAGAGATCGGGCAACAACTAATGAAAAACTGTTTTTT
CATSRDRATTNEKLFF
>-|TRBJ2-1|TRBV4-3|-
TGCGCCAGCAGCCAAGGCCTAATACCGGGTCGGTTAATATACAATGAGCAGTTCTTC
CASSQGLIPGRLIYNEQFF
>-|TRBJ2-5|TRBV7-8|-
TGTGCCAGCAGCTCGAGTAGGGGGTTCGGAGAGACCCAGTACTTC
CASSSSRGFGETQYF
>TRBD2|TRBJ2-4|TRBV3-1|once
TGTGCCAGCAGCCAGGCCGCAGCGGGAGTAGCCAAAAACATTCAGTACTTC
CASSQAAAGVAKNIQYF
>-|TRBJ1-2|TRBV5-1|-
TGCGCCAGCAGCTTGGGGAACGTCGGGGATTTCGCGGATGGCTACACCTTC
CASSLGNVGDFADGYTF
>TRBD2|TRBJ2-1|TRBV24-1|-
TGTGCCACCCGACCTAGCGGGACTTCCTACAATGAGCAGTTCTTC
CATRPSGTSYNEQFF
>-|TRBJ1-4|TRBV10-3|-
TGTGCCATCAGTGACCGTGGGGGTACGAAGGAAAAACTGTTTTTT
CAISDRGGTKEKLFF
>TRBD2|TRBJ2-7|TRBV7-3|-
TGTGCCAGCAGAAAATTATGGGCCCTCCAGCGGGGAGCCGCTTACGAGCAGTACTTC
CASRKLWALQRGAAYEQYF
>-|TRBJ2-1|TRBV7-3|-
TGTGCCAGCAGCTTAACCGCGGGAAGCTCCTACAATGAGCAGTTCTTC
CASSLTAGSSYNEQFF
>-|TRBJ2-7|TRBV15|-
TGTGCCACCAGCAGAGAACGGGGGAGCTCCTACGAGCAGTACTTC
CATSRERGSSYEQYF
>-|TRBJ2-4|TRBV6-2/TRBV6-3|-
TGTGCCAGCAGTTACGGGATTGGAAACATTCAGTACTTC
CASSYGIGNIQYF
>TRBD2|TRBJ2-3|TRBV20-1|-
TGCAGTGCTAAACTAGCGGGAGCCACAGATACGCAGTATTTT
CSAKLAGATDTQYF
>TRBD2|TRBJ2-4|TRBV6-2/TRBV6-3|-
TGTGCCACCTCACTAGCGGGAGTCCACAATGAGCAGTACTTC
CATSLAGVHNEQYF
>TRBD2|TRBJ2-3|TRBV29-1|few
TGCAGCGTTTCGGCTAGCGGGGCGAGCACAGATACGCAGTATTTT
CSVSASGASTDTQYF
>-|TRBJ2-5|TRBV27|few
TGTGCCAGCCGCCATTATGACAGGAAGGAGACCCAGTACTTC
CASRHYDRKETQYF
>-|TRBJ2-5|TRBV18|few
TGTGCCAGCTCACCAGTCCGGGGGGCAGAGACCCAGTACTTC
CASSPVRGAETQYF
>-|TRBJ2-6|TRBV12-3/TRBV12-4|-
TGTGCCAGCAGTCCTTCAGGAGCTGGGGCCAACGTCCTGACTTTC
CASSPSGAGANVLTF
>TRBD2|TRBJ2-7|TRBV5-1|-
TGCGCCAGCAGCTTGATTGCTAGCGGGAGATCTCTCCCCCCCGAGCAGTACTTC
CASSLIASGRSLPPEQYF
>-|TRBJ1-2|TRBV2|few
TGTGCCAGCGGGTACAGGGAGGGGGACTATGGCTACACCTTC
CASGYREGDYGYTF